Reported below is one T cell receptor (beta chain). Libraries were prepared by immunoSEQ multiplex PCR; TCRdb keeps only in-frame clonotypes and omits some of them. The sample consists of nearly 45,000 clones, nearly 80% of them appearing once. The sample originates from a study of blood T cell repertoires in COVID-19. The ends lost 4 bases at V and 1 base at J; junction bases unmatched: 5. The CDR3 sequence is 15 residues long. CDR1 is LNHDA and CDR2 is SQIVND in the germline V gene (reference sequence). The sequenced material came from peripheral blood. This clonotype was obtained from a man aged 65 to 85 with acute or convalescent COVID-19. J is TRBJ2-7 and V is TRBV19; TRBD1 matches at 9 bases. The CDR3 DNA reads as TGTGCCAGTAGTAGTACAGGGGGCCTGTCCTACGAGCAGTACTTC. It specifies CASSSTGGLSYEQYF.